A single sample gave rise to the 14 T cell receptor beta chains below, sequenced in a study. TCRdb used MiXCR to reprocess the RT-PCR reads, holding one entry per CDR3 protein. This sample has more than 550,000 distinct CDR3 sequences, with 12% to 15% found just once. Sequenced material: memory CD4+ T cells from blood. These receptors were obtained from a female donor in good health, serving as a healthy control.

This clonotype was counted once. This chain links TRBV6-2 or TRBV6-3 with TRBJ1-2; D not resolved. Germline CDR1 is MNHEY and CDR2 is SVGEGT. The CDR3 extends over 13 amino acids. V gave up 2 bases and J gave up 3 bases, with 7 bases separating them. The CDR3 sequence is CASSYRIDYGYTF. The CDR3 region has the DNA TGTGCCAGCAGTTACAGAATTGACTATGGCTACACCTTC.

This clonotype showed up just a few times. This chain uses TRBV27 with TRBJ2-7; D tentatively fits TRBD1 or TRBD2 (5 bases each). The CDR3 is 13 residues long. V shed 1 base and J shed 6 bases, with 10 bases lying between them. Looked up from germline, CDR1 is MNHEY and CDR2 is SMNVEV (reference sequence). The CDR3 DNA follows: TGTGCCAGCAGTTTATATTCCGGGACCGAGCAGTACTTC. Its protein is CASSLYSGTEQYF.

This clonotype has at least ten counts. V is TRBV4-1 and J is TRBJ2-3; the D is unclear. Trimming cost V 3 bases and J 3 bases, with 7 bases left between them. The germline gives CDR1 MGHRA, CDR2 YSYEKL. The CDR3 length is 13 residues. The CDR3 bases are TGCGCCAGCAGCCACCCTAGTACAGATACGCAGTATTTT. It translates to CASSHPSTDTQYF.

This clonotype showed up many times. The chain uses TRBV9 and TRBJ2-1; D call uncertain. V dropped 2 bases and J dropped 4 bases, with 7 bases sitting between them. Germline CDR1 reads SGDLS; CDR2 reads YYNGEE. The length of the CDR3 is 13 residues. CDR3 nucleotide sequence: TGTGCCAGCAGCGTTGTCCCTTACAATGAGCAGTTCTTC. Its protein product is CASSVVPYNEQFF.

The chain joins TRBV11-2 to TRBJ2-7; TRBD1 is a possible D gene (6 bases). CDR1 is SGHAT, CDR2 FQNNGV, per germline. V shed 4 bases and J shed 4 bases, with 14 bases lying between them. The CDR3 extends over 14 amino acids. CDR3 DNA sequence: TGTGCCAGCAGCTCCGGATGGGGGCGGTACGAGCAGTACTTC. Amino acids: CASSSGWGRYEQYF.

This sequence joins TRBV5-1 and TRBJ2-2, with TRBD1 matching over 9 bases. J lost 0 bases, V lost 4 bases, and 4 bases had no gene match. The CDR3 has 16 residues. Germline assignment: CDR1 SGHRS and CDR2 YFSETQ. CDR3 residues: CASSAGQGTNTGELFF. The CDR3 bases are TGCGCCAGCAGCGCCGGACAGGGGACGAACACCGGGGAGCTGTTTTTT.

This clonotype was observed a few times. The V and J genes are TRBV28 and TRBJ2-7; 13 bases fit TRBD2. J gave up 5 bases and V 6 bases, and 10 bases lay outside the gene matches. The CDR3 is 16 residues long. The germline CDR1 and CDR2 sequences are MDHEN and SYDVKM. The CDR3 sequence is CASSLGLAGEVDEQYF. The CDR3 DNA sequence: TGTGCCAGCAGCCTAGGACTAGCGGGAGAGGTCGACGAGCAGTACTTC.

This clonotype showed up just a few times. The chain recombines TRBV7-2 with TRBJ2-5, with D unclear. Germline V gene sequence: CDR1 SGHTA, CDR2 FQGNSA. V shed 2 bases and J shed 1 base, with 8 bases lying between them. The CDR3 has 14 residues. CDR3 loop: CASSLSAFQETQYF. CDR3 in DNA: TGTGCCAGCAGCTTATCTGCCTTCCAAGAGACCCAGTACTTC.

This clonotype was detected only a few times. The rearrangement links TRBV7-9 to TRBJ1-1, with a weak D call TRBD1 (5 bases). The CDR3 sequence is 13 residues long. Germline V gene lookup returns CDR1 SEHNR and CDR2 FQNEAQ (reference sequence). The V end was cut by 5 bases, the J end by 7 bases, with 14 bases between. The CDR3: CASSGGRASEAFF. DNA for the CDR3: TGTGCCAGCAGCGGGGGGAGGGCCAGTGAAGCTTTCTTT.

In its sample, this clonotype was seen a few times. DNA for the CDR3: TGTGCCAGCAGCCCGACTAGCGGGAGACAGAACGAGCAGTACTTC. This encodes CASSPTSGRQNEQYF. The rearrangement uses TRBV6-2 or TRBV6-3 and TRBJ2-7; 12 nucleotides line up with TRBD2. Germline V gene sequence: CDR1 MNHEY, CDR2 SVGEGT. With V trimmed by 6 bases and J by 5 bases, 8 bases remained unmatched. The CDR3 loop spans 15 amino acids.

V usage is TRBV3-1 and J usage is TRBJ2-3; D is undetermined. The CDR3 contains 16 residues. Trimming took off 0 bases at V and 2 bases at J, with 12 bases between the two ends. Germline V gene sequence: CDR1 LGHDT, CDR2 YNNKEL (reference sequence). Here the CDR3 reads CASSQDPSPATDTQYF. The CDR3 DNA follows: TGTGCCAGCAGCCAAGACCCCTCCCCGGCCACAGATACGCAGTATTTT.

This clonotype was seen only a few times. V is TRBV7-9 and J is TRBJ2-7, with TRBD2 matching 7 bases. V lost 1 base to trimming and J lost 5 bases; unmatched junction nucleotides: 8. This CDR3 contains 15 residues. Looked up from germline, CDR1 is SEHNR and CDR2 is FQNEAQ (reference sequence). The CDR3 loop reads CASSLEPGGGHEQYF. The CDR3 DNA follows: TGTGCCAGCAGCTTAGAACCGGGGGGAGGCCACGAGCAGTACTTC. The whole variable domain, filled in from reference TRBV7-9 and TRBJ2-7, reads DTGVSQNPRHKITKRGQNVTFRCDPISEHNRLYWYRQTLGQGPEFLTYFQNEAQLEKSRLLSDRFSAERPKGSFSTLEIQRTEQGDSAMYLCASSLEPGGGHEQYFGPGTRLTVT.

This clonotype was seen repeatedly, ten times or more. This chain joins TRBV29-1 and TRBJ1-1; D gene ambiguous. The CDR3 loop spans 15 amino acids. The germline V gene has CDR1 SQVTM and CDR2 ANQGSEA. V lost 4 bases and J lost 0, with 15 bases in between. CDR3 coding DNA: TGCAGCGTTGGGGCGAGGCTGATCATGAACACTGAAGCTTTCTTT. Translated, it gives CSVGARLIMNTEAFF.

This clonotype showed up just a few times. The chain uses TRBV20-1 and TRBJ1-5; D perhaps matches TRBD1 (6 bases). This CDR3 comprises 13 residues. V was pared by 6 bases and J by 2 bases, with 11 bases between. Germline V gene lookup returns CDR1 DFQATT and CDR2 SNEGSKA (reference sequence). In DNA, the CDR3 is TGCAGTGCCCGACAGGAGGGCAATCAGCCCCAGCATTTT. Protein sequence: CSARQEGNQPQHF.